These 22 T cell receptor beta chains originate from one sample sequenced in a study of cytomegalovirus exposure and HLA in healthy donors. This table comes from immunoSEQ multiplex PCR, and its TCRdb copy is limited to in-frame clones, with some not included. The sample holds 110,000 or so clones; more than 70% are singletons and the top ten take 2% to 2.5%. Sequencing was done on a sample of PBMCs. The receptors come from a young woman in good health and CMV-seronegative.

This clone was seen only once. This chain joins TRBV4-2 and TRBJ2-1, with D hard to call. This CDR3 contains 15 residues. Trimming stripped 1 base from V and 4 bases from J, with 11 bases between. Germline V gene data show CDR1 as LGHNA and CDR2 as YNFKEQ. CDR3 in DNA: TGTGCCAGCAGCCAAGCCCCTCTAGAATACAATGAGCAGTTCTTC. Translating gives CASSQAPLEYNEQFF.

The J gene is TRBJ2-2, the V gene TRBV5-4, with a weak D call TRBD1 (6 bases). V dropped 0 bases and J dropped 4 bases, with 10 bases sitting between them. Germline values: CDR1 SGHNT, CDR2 YYREEE (reference sequence). The CDR3 has 15 residues. CDR3 nucleotide sequence: TGTGCCAGCAGCTTGGGGGGGCAGTTCACCGGGGAGCTGTTTTTT. Translation gives CASSLGGQFTGELFF.

The chain couples TRBV9 to TRBJ2-7; 11 bases map to TRBD1. This CDR3 has 14 residues. V lost 4 bases to trimming and J lost 2 bases; unmatched junction nucleotides: 2. Germline V gene data show CDR1 as SGDLS and CDR2 as YYNGEE. CDR3 sequence reads: CASSPGQGAYEQYF. In nucleotides, the CDR3 is TGTGCCAGCAGCCCGGGACAGGGGGCCTACGAGCAGTACTTC.

The J gene is TRBJ1-1, the V gene TRBV29-1; no clear D. Germline lookup yields CDR1 SQVTM and CDR2 ANQGSEA. The CDR3 contains 10 residues. Trimming cost V 7 bases and J 6 bases, with 9 bases left between them. The CDR3 loop is CSGGVPEAFF. In nucleotides, the CDR3 is TGCAGCGGCGGAGTTCCTGAAGCTTTCTTT.

The chain combines TRBV5-6 with TRBJ2-3; a weak D match, TRBD1 (6 bases). V was shortened by 4 bases and J by 4 bases, with 16 bases between the two germline ends. Germline CDR1 and CDR2: SGHDT and YYEEEE. The CDR3 sequence is 15 residues long. The CDR3 DNA follows: TGTGCCAGCAGCGTCAGGGGTCGAGGGGCAGATACGCAGTATTTT. This translates into CASSVRGRGADTQYF.

This clone has just one count. This chain joins TRBV2 and TRBJ2-5, with 8 positions matching TRBD1. The germline CDR1 and CDR2 sequences are SNHLY and FYNNEI. The CDR3 covers 13 residues. The J segment lost 1 base and the V segment lost 8 bases, leaving 3 bases of the junction unmatched. This CDR3 reads CASQGTGQETQYF. DNA for the CDR3: TGTGCCAGCCAGGGGACAGGCCAAGAGACCCAGTACTTC.

V and J are TRBV7-9 and TRBJ1-4, with 8 bases identical to TRBD1. The CDR3 is 18 amino acids. In germline, CDR1 is SEHNR, CDR2 FQNEAQ (reference sequence). V was clipped by 5 bases and J by 1 base; unmatched bases: 12. CDR3 in amino acids: CASSPGSGGLGTNEKLFF. The DNA for the CDR3 is TGTGCCAGCAGCCCCGGCTCAGGGGGCCTTGGAACTAATGAAAAACTGTTTTTT.

The V call is TRBV6-5, the J call TRBJ2-7, with a possible D match to TRBD1 (5 bases). V lost 6 bases, J lost 5 bases, and 20 bases lay in between. The CDR3 extends over 15 amino acids. Germline CDR1 MNHEY, CDR2 SVGAGI. The CDR3 region is CASSPEGHSANEQYF. CDR3 bases: TGTGCCAGCAGCCCAGAAGGACATTCTGCGAACGAGCAGTACTTC.

This rearrangement joins TRBV7-2 to TRBJ1-2; 10 positions agree with TRBD1. From germline, CDR1 is SGHTA and CDR2 FQGNSA. The CDR3 totals 16 residues. J lost 6 bases, V lost 4 bases, and 11 bases had no gene match. CDR3 region: CASSYLNRGQGDGYTF. The CDR3 DNA sequence: TGTGCCAGCAGCTACCTTAACAGAGGACAGGGGGATGGCTACACCTTC.

The CDR3 sequence: CASSQHDRATNEKLFF. CDR3 coding DNA: TGTGCCAGCAGCCAGCACGACAGGGCCACTAATGAAAAACTGTTTTTT. The J gene is TRBJ1-4, the V gene TRBV4-2, with TRBD1 identical over 7 bases. J gave up 2 bases and V 3 bases, and 6 bases lay outside the gene matches. CDR1 is LGHNA, CDR2 YNFKEQ, per germline. This CDR3 region has 16 residues.

The genes are TRBV4-2 and TRBJ2-7; possible D gene TRBD2, 5 bases. CDR3 size: 15 residues. Between the trimmed V and J ends, which lost 1 base and 2 bases, there was a span of 12 bases. Germline V gene sequence: CDR1 LGHNA, CDR2 YNFKEQ. This CDR3 is CASSQGGEPTYEQYF. DNA for the CDR3: TGTGCCAGCAGCCAAGGTGGGGAGCCCACCTACGAGCAGTACTTC.

The chain carries TRBV15 and TRBJ1-2, with D possibly TRBD1 on 5 matching bases. Germline V gene sequence: CDR1 LNHNV, CDR2 YYDKDF (reference sequence). V lost 5 bases and J lost 2, with 18 bases in between. The CDR3 has 16 amino acids. The CDR3 reads CATSGFLDSRNYGYTF. The DNA of the CDR3 is TGTGCCACCAGCGGATTCCTAGACAGTAGGAACTATGGCTACACCTTC.

This chain connects TRBV18 to TRBJ2-3; TRBD2 matches 15 bases. This CDR3 spans 21 amino acids. V was pared by 6 bases and J by 2 bases, with 18 bases of the junction left unmatched. The germline gives CDR1 KGHSH, CDR2 LQKENI. The CDR3 coding sequence is TGTGCCAGCTCTCACGGACTAGCGGGAGGGCTCCTATCTGGGGACACAGATACGCAGTATTTT. Translation: CASSHGLAGGLLSGDTDTQYF.

This clone was recorded only once. The chain combines TRBV28 with TRBJ2-5; 9 positions match TRBD2. After removal of 2 bases from V and 5 bases from J, the junction contained 6 bases not matched to a gene. The CDR3 runs 15 residues. CDR1 and CDR2 from the germline V gene are MDHEN and SYDVKM. CDR3 sequence reads: CASSLGSGSRETQYF. The CDR3 coding sequence is TGTGCCAGCAGTTTAGGTAGCGGGAGTCGGGAGACCCAGTACTTC.

This chain connects TRBV6-5 to TRBJ2-7, with 11 bases that match TRBD2. V lost 5 bases and J lost 5; bases outside the gene matches: 5. The CDR3 is 14 residues long. The V gene's germline CDR1 is MNHEY and CDR2 SVGAGI. The CDR3 bases are TGTGCCAGCAGTCCGGGACTAGCGGACCACGAGCAGTACTTC. Translation: CASSPGLADHEQYF.

The chain has TRBV6-5 and TRBJ1-2; 7 bases are shared with TRBD1. Germline V lookup: CDR1 MNHEY, CDR2 SVGAGI. This CDR3 contains 14 residues. V trimming: 5 bases; J trimming: 4 bases; junction bases outside the gene matches: 7. The CDR3 loop reads CASSIGGDVYGYTF. The CDR3 region has the DNA TGTGCCAGCAGTATAGGGGGCGATGTCTATGGCTACACCTTC.

The CDR3 sequence is CASSFDRANTEAFF. The CDR3, as DNA: TGCGCCAGCAGCTTTGACAGAGCCAACACTGAAGCTTTCTTT. This rearrangement joins TRBV5-1 to TRBJ1-1; possibly TRBD1 for D (5 bases). The CDR3 runs 14 residues. Germline V lookup: CDR1 SGHRS, CDR2 YFSETQ. Trimming cost V 2 bases and J 2 bases, with 10 bases left between them.

This clone was seen only once. The V gene is TRBV2, the J gene TRBJ2-2; D possibly corresponds to TRBD2 (6 bases). Germline assignment: CDR1 SNHLY and CDR2 FYNNEI. V was clipped by 6 bases and J by 6 bases, with 8 bases between them. The CDR3 covers 12 residues. The CDR3 loop reads CASRASAGELFF. CDR3 bases: TGTGCCAGCAGGGCTAGCGCCGGGGAGCTGTTTTTT.

The gene calls are TRBV7-9 and TRBJ2-7; 7 bases match TRBD2. Germline CDR1 and CDR2: SEHNR and FQNEAQ (reference sequence). The CDR3 length is 14 residues. V lost 8 bases to trimming and J lost 3 bases; unmatched junction nucleotides: 10. In nucleotides, the CDR3 is TGTGCCAGCCTAGACGGAGCGGGACTCTACGAGCAGTACTTC. Translating gives CASLDGAGLYEQYF.

The chain employs TRBV11-2 and TRBJ1-5; D gene uncertain. Germline CDR1 and CDR2: SGHAT and FQNNGV. Between the trimmed V and J ends, which lost 4 bases and 0 bases, there was a span of 10 bases. The length of the CDR3 is 15 residues. The CDR3 protein is CASSSKTDSNQPQHF. For the CDR3, the DNA is TGTGCCAGCAGCTCCAAGACTGATAGCAATCAGCCCCAGCATTTT.

The chain carries TRBV19 and TRBJ2-2, with 10 bases that match TRBD2. The CDR3 has 16 amino acids. Trimming at V came to 10 bases and at J to 1 base, leaving 9 bases not matched to a gene. Per germline, CDR1 LNHDA and CDR2 SQIVND (reference sequence). This CDR3 reads CATNRLAGVNTGELFF. In DNA, the CDR3 is TGTGCCACCAACCGGCTAGCGGGAGTGAACACCGGGGAGCTGTTTTTT.

This clone was seen a handful of times. The CDR3 nucleotides are TGTGCCAGCAGTTACCGCCAGAACTATGGCTACACCTTC. Translated: CASSYRQNYGYTF. The rearrangement links TRBV6-5 to TRBJ1-2; D is unclear. The CDR3 sequence is 13 residues long. The germline CDR1 and CDR2 sequences are MNHEY and SVGAGI. V lost 2 bases, J lost 2 bases, and 6 bases lay in between.